The TCR beta chain under discussion was sequenced for a study of molecular identifiers for immune sequencing clone quantification. General observations from the study: Clone sizes that are highly expanded could be underestimated when identical TCR molecules share a barcode. It was shown that clones above 20 RNA copies held over 97% of effector molecules, but under 1% in naive cells. Even with some 920,000 naive cells present, spiked Jurkat TCR RNA from one cell was reportedly detectable.

The CDR3 length is 11 residues. V gave up 4 bases and J gave up 2 bases, with 6 bases separating them. The germline V gene encodes CDR1 SQVTM and CDR2 ANQGSEA. TCRdb independently ran MiXCR on the PCR reads; one entry per CDR3 protein. This table has some 65,000 distinct CDR3 sequences, approximately 17% appearing once. The authors sorted naive CD8 T cells as CD8+CD4-CCR7+CD45RA+. This clonotype turned up a few times. Its cognate antigen is unknown. The receptor was derived from a human donor in good health. Some libraries in this study had Jurkat cell RNA spiked in. The sample taken for sequencing was naive CD8+ T cells from blood, with Jurkat cell RNA spiked in. Indicated subset: FACS-sorted CD8+CD4-CCR7+CD45RA+ naive T cells. The rearrangement uses TRBV29-1 and TRBJ2-7; D not certain. CDR3 protein: CSVGATYEQYF. CDR3 coding DNA: TGCAGCGTTGGAGCCACCTACGAGCAGTACTTC.